The rows below give T cell receptor beta chains drawn from one sample of a study of technical replicates of blood from a few donors. The table came from immunoSEQ multiplex PCR; TCRdb's copy has only in-frame clones and leaves some out. The sample holds 40,000 to 60,000 clones, about 93% seen once. The specimen sequenced was PBMCs. The receptors shown here come from a human donor in good health. Some clones in this sample may be carry-over from other donors' samples. Both conserved end residues are trimmed from each CDR3.

J gene,V gene,CDR3 protein
TRBJ1-5,TRBV7-2,ASSSYFPGGQPQH
TRBJ1-6,TRBV2,ASAGDPYNSPLH
TRBJ2-1,TRBV25-1,ASSERGNEQF
TRBJ2-7,TRBV2,ASSESGGVSYEQY
TRBJ1-5,TRBV10-3,AISGGALNQPQH
TRBJ1-2,TRBV30,AWRKGQSYGYT
TRBJ1-4,TRBV5-1,ASSLTGWNEKLF
TRBJ1-5,TRBV20-1,SAMRQPQH
TRBJ2-7,TRBV7-2,ASSSLAGDSYEQY
TRBJ2-5,TRBV11-2,ASSLVGNGGQETQY
TRBJ1-6,TRBV5-6,ASSLVTGGRNSPLH
TRBJ2-7,TRBV5-4,ASSLAAGLSEQY
TRBJ2-3,TRBV6-9,ASTLGGGADTQY
TRBJ2-3,TRBV7-8,ASSTRGALTDTQY
TRBJ1-3,TRBV6-1,ASSEWGQEIISGNTIY
TRBJ2-7,TRBV7-9,ASSSLAGGNEQY
TRBJ1-1,TRBV18,ASSADRGRMNTEAF
TRBJ2-7,TRBV2,ASSHGAYEQY
TRBJ2-3,TRBV7-9,ASSLRPSGADTQY
TRBJ2-5,TRBV9,ASSVGGSGPTETQY
TRBJ2-7,TRBV2,ASRDSNSYEQY
TRBJ1-2,TRBV5-1,ASSRDSGGAYGYT
TRBJ2-3,TRBV6-1,ASSEGLAPDTQY
TRBJ2-7,TRBV6-5,ASSYAAGSYFEQY
TRBJ2-7,TRBV25-1,ASSEPGGIAYEQY
TRBJ2-3,TRBV29-1,SVEDAAPRMADTQY
TRBJ2-7,TRBV7-2,ASSLEGTEPYEQY
TRBJ2-4,TRBV7-2,ASSLRFQPGNIQY
TRBJ2-7,TRBV4-1,ASSRGESYEQY
TRBJ2-7,TRBV4-3,ASSELGQGHEQY
TRBJ2-5,TRBV5-5,ASSLVPRSQETQY
TRBJ2-2,TRBV7-2,ASSFSGQRNTGELF
TRBJ2-2,TRBV5-6,ASSLLGQGTMNTGELF
TRBJ2-1,TRBV11-2,ASSLGLAGADEQF
TRBJ1-1,TRBV7-3,ASSRESNTEAF
TRBJ2-5,TRBV5-6,ASSSLGGRETQY
TRBJ2-5,TRBV30,AWSVLRETQY
TRBJ2-2,TRBV14,ASSQVRDRVYTGELF
TRBJ1-1,TRBV5-4,ASSSLGEMNTEAF
TRBJ1-2,TRBV29-1,SVAEGLGYT
TRBJ1-2,TRBV14,ASSQYRGLRGGYT
TRBJ2-5,TRBV30,AWGDSLETQY
TRBJ2-5,TRBV7-9,ASSIGQGPQETQY
TRBJ2-1,TRBV7-6,ASSHTSLGRIINEQF
TRBJ1-1,TRBV7-2,ASSPGPGGNTEAF
TRBJ2-3,TRBV7-8,ASSHSGRVLRPTDTQY
TRBJ2-4,TRBV4-1,ASSLLVTVKNIQY
TRBJ1-1,TRBV6-5,ASSPRQGRTEAF
TRBJ1-1,TRBV29-1,SVGSHMNTEAF
TRBJ2-7,TRBV4-3,ASSQLLTDYNEQY
TRBJ2-3,TRBV29-1,SVVRTSGTDTQY
TRBJ2-7,TRBV5-4,ASSLGGQTYEQY
TRBJ2-3,TRBV29-1,SAINRGNTDTQY
TRBJ2-3,TRBV13,ASSPRSGGQEDTQY